This T cell receptor beta chain was recovered during a study of T cell clonality in common variable immunodeficiency (dated by TCRdb to 2015 to 2017). The research as a whole found: Patient heterogeneity within the CVID cohort put limits on correlating repertoire features with clinical complications. Even though DNA input was equal, the average per sample came to some 90,000 unique sequences for controls compared with 25,000 to 40,000 for CVID samples. It was noted by the authors that sequencing of the repertoires of T cell subpopulations would be needed to clarify the cause of the increased clonality in CVID. CVID TCRbeta sequences reportedly showed fewer deletions and N-nucleotide insertions and lacked highly modified clones with 13 or more V deletions. TCRbeta clonality was higher in CVID subjects than in healthy controls (t-test p = 0.018), and the increase was most characteristic of about a third of subjects. Fewer TCRbeta clones were shared among CVID subjects than among healthy controls (p < 0.0001).

For sequencing, equivalent amounts of genomic DNA were input from CVID and control samples. For every sample, a 60 bp segment covering the rearranged TCRbeta CDR3 region was amplified and then sequenced. The immunoSEQ assay, a bias-corrected multiplex PCR combined with high-throughput sequencing, was used to amplify TCRbeta. The source study handled its data this way. Every unique nucleotide sequence was considered a clone and was annotated with V, D and J genes, copy number and frequency. Sequences were labeled productive if in frame, and non-productive if out of frame or containing stop codons. As previously described, clonality was computed from Shannon's entropy. Mean CDR3 Kyte-Doolittle hydropathy was derived from the predicted amino acid sequences of productive clones. The R hclust function was used to hierarchically cluster scaled V gene usage with Manhattan distance and complete linkage. Sharing of clones by CDR3 amino acid sequence was evaluated by resampling 12 repertoires per group over 100 rounds. The repertoires were screened for 70 published EBV-specific TCRbeta sequences and roughly 240 published CMV-specific TCRbeta sequences. Analysis left out a couple of CVID samples that produced under 10,000 sequences, so 42 CVID repertoires remained. In TCRdb, the immuneACCESS table is reduced to in-frame sequences with V and J assigned. These tables do not hold every clone; where another copy was compared, an unresolved V gene accounts for under half, and the others remain unexplained. That table is the source of V, J and clone size, and D and trimming were worked out from the DNA. The table gives about 17,000 clones for this sample, with none occurring only once. Roughly 15% of the sample is taken by the ten largest.

This clone was seen repeatedly, ten times or more. The antigen it binds to is not known. The read is 3 residues too short to cover the CDR3 end, so that end is filled in from the germline J gene. CVID was diagnosed by standard criteria: serum IgG, IgA and/or IgM reduced below normal range, plus specific antibody deficiency. A total of roughly 46 subjects (roughly 15 female and 30 or so male; age range about 8 to 65 years, mean age about 40) were included in the CVID group. Predominantly Caucasian heritage was noted among both the CVID patients and the healthy controls. Replacement immunoglobulin therapy had been administered to all CVID subjects for at least one year at the time of study participation. At the time of blood collection, no CVID subject was ill or was being treated with immunomodulatory or immunosuppressive medication. From each donor, about 5 to 8 ml of heparinized peripheral whole blood was collected. Genomic DNA from adults with common variable immune deficiency (CVID) and from healthy adult controls was used to sequence TCRbeta CDR3 repertoires. Diluted blood was density-centrifuged over Hypaque 1077 or Ficoll-Paque to isolate peripheral blood mononuclear cells. Genomic DNA was obtained from unsorted mononuclear cells using either Qiagen column purification or a centrifugation-based method.

The CDR3 runs 16 residues from the cysteine to the phenylalanine. The DNA has 39 bases, all within the CDR3, and is read from base 1. The germline V end is reduced by 0 bases and the J end by 0 bases; junction bases left unmatched: 6. The germline V gene (reference sequence) sets CDR1 to DFQATT and CDR2 to SNEGSKA. The chain is assembled from TRBV20-1 and TRBJ2-3; 7 of the junction bases match TRBD2. Sequencing was performed on peripheral blood mononuclear cells. The TCR comes from a human donor with common variable immunodeficiency. The CDR3 here reads CSARDWLADSTDTQYF. The part of the CDR3 DNA that was read is TGCAGTGCTAGAGATTGGCTAGCGGATAGCACAGATACG.